This T cell receptor (beta chain) was documented in a study of cytomegalovirus exposure and HLA in healthy donors. Study as a whole: T cells numbering about 200 million yielded 117 million unique TCR beta sequences in an earlier analysis. Findings of the study overall: It was 164 TCR beta chains that were listed as cytomegalovirus-associated. Across donors, most TCRs were seen rarely, yet some public ones were widespread. Trimming of TCR beta V- and J-genes showed a link, identified in a later analysis, to a missense DCLRE1C variant.

On this clone itself: Its cognate antigen is unknown. The same CDR3 also results from other DNA sequences found in this sample.

This CDR3 contains 14 residues. Germline assignment: CDR1 GTSNPN and CDR2 SVGIG (reference sequence). V dropped 3 bases and J dropped 8 bases, with 14 bases sitting between them. Primers for the PCR totalled 60 Vbeta and 13 Jbeta. Libraries were prepared by immunoSEQ multiplex PCR; TCRdb keeps only in-frame clonotypes and omits some of them. The sample consists of approximately 32,000 clones, over 90% of them appearing once. This TCR was sampled from a woman between 18 and 29 years old in good health and CMV-seronegative. The chain has TRBV30 and TRBJ1-6; D possibly corresponds to TRBD1 (6 bases). The sequencing sample was made of PBMCs. CDR3 DNA sequence: TGTGCCTGGAGGGCTGGGGGGGGGCATTCACCCCTCCACTTT. This sequence encodes CAWRAGGGHSPLHF.